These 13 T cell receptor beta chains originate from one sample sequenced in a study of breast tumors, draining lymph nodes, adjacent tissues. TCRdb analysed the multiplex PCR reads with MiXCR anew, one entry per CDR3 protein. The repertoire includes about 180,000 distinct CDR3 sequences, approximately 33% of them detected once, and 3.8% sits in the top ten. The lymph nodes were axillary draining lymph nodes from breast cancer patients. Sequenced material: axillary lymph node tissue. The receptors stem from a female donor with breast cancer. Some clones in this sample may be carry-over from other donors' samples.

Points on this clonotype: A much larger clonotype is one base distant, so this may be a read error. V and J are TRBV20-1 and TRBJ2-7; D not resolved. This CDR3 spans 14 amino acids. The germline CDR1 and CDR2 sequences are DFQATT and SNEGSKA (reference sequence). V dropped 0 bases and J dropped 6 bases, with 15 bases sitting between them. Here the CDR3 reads CSARDPSRVAEQYF. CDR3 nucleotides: TGCAGTGCTAGAGACCCCTCTCGGGTAGCCGAGCAGTACTTC.

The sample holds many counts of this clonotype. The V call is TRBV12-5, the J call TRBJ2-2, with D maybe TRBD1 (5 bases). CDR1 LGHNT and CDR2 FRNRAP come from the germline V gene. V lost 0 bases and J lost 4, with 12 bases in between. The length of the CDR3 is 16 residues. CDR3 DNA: TGTGCTAGTGGTTTGGTACTCGGCAGGGTCACCGGGGAGCTGTTTTTT. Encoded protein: CASGLVLGRVTGELFF.

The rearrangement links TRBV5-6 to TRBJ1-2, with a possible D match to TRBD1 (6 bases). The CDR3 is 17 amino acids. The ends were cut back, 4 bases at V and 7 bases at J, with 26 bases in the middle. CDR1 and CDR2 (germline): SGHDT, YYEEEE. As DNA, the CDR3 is TGTGCCAGCAGCAAAGGCGGATCAGGGGCATGGTCCCCTGGCTACACCTTC. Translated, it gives CASSKGGSGAWSPGYTF.

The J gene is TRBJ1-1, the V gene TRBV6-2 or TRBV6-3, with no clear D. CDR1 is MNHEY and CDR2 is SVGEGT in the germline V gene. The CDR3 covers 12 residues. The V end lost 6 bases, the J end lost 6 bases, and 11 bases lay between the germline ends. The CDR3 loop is CASSLKVAEAFF. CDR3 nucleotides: TGTGCCAGCAGCCTTAAAGTGGCTGAAGCTTTCTTT.

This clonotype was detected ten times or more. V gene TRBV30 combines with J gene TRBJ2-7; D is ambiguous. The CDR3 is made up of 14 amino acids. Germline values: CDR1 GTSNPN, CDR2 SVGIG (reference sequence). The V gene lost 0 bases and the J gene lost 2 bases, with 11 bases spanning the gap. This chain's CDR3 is CAWSVGGSAYEQYF. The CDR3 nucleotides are TGTGCCTGGAGTGTAGGTGGTTCAGCCTACGAGCAGTACTTC.

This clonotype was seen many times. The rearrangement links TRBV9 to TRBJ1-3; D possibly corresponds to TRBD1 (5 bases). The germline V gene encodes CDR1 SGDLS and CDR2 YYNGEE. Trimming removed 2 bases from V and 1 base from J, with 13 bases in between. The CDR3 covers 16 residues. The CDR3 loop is CASSVGGGSSGNTIYF. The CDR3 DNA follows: TGTGCCAGCAGCGTCGGGGGGGGGTCTTCTGGAAACACCATATATTTT.

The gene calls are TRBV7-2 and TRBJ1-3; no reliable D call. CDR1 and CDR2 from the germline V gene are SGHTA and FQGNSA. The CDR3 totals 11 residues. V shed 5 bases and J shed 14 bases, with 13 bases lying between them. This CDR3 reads CASSPGGPLYF. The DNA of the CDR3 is TGTGCCAGCAGCCCCGGAGGGCCTCTATATTTT.

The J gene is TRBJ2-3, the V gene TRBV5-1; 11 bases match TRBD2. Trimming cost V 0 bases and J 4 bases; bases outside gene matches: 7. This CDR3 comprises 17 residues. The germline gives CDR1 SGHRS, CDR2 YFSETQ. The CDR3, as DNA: TGCGCCAGCAGCTTGGCCTTACTAGCGGGAGTATCAGATACGCAGTATTTT. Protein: CASSLALLAGVSDTQYF.

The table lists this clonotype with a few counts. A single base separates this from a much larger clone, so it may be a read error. Written as DNA, the CDR3 is TGTGCCAGCAGCCCAGGGGTTGGCTACACCTTC. This codes for CASSPGVGYTF. The rearrangement joins TRBV6-5 to TRBJ1-2; TRBD1 is a possible D gene (6 bases). The V end lost 6 bases, the J end lost 7 bases, and 9 bases lay between the germline ends. The CDR3 runs to 11 residues. CDR1 MNHEY and CDR2 SVGAGI come from the germline V gene.

CDR3 sequence reads: CASSLPPAGGPYNEQFF. The DNA of the CDR3 is TGTGCCAGCAGCCTCCCCCCAGCGGGAGGGCCCTACAATGAGCAGTTCTTC. The chain combines TRBV7-2 with TRBJ2-1; 10 bases match TRBD2. The CDR3 is made up of 17 amino acids. Germline trimming cut 5 bases from V and 2 bases from J; bases unmatched to any gene: 9. Per germline, CDR1 SGHTA and CDR2 FQGNSA.

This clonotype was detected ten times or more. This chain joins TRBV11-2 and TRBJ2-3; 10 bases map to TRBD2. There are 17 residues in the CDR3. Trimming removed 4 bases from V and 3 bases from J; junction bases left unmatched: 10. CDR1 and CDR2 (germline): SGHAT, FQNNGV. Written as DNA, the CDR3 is TGTGCCAGCAGCTCGAAGGGGCTAGCGGGAGATACAGATACGCAGTATTTT. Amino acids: CASSSKGLAGDTDTQYF. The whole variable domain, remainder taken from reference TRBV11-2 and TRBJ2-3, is EAGVAQSPRYKIIEKRQSVAFWCNPISGHATLYWYQQILGQGPKLLIQFQNNGVVDDSQLPKDRFSAERLKGVDSTLKIQPAKLEDSAVYLCASSSKGLAGDTDTQYFGPGTRLTVL.

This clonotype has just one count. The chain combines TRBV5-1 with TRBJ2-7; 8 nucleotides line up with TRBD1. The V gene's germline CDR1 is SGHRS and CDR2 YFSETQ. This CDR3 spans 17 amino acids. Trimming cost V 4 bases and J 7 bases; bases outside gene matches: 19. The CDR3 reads CASSQGTGWSSLREQYF. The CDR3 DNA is TGCGCCAGCAGCCAAGGGACAGGCTGGTCCTCCCTCCGGGAGCAGTACTTC.

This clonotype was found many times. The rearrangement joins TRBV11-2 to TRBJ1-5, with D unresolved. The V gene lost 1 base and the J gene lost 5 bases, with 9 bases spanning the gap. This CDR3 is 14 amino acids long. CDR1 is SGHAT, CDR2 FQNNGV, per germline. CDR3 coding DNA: TGTGCCAGCAGCTTAGTCGGGAGTCATCAGCCCCAGCATTTT. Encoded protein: CASSLVGSHQPQHF.